A single sample gave rise to the 20 T cell receptor beta chains below, sequenced in a study of blood T cells in healthy people across ages. Using a J-beta primer mix together with a sample-barcoded 5' primer, a second PCR was run for roughly 6 to 11 cycles. One entry per CDR3 protein results from TCRdb running MiXCR on the 5' RACE reads. The data show about 750,000 distinct CDR3 sequences, around half seen once. The sequenced material came from blood. These receptors all come from an older man in good health.

The rearrangement joins TRBV29-1 to TRBJ2-7; 10 bases agree with TRBD1. Per the germline V gene, CDR1 is SQVTM and CDR2 is ANQGSEA. CDR3 size: 13 residues. The V gene end was trimmed by 7 bases and the J gene end by 6 bases; junction bases not matched to a gene: 9. The CDR3 DNA is TGCAGCGCCCGGGACAGGGGCTTTGGCGAGCAGTACTTC. It translates to CSARDRGFGEQYF.

The CDR3 reads CSAGYTSYNEQFF. In DNA, the CDR3 is TGCAGTGCTGGATATACCTCCTACAATGAGCAGTTCTTC. The V gene is TRBV20-1, the J gene TRBJ2-1; no reliable D call. The CDR3 is 13 residues long. Trimming left V 5 bases short and J 0 bases short, with 8 bases between. Germline CDR1 reads DFQATT; CDR2 reads SNEGSKA (reference sequence).

V usage is TRBV20-1 and J usage is TRBJ2-1, with 10 bases matching TRBD2. Germline loops: CDR1 DFQATT, CDR2 SNEGSKA (reference sequence). Losses at the gene ends were 3 bases for V and 9 bases for J; bases not matched to a gene: 8. CDR3 size: 14 residues. The CDR3 is CSASSSGSKREQFF. The CDR3, as DNA: TGCAGTGCTAGTTCTAGCGGGAGTAAGCGTGAGCAGTTCTTC.

The chain employs TRBV7-3 and TRBJ2-5, with TRBD2 matching 7 bases. This CDR3 region has 16 residues. Unmatched junction bases numbered 13, after V lost 4 bases and J lost 5 bases. Germline V gene sequence: CDR1 SGHTA, CDR2 FQGTGA. CDR3 DNA: TGTGCCAGCAGCTCTTGGACACCGACGGGGGGTGAGACCCAGTACTTC. Protein product: CASSSWTPTGGETQYF.

The chain has TRBV7-9 and TRBJ1-2; TRBD1 aligns across 7 bases. V lost 5 bases and J lost 8; bases outside the gene matches: 17. CDR1 SEHNR and CDR2 FQNEAQ come from the germline V gene (reference sequence). CDR3 length: 16 residues. The CDR3 DNA follows: TGTGCCAGCAGCCTCTTCTCGGGACAGTCCTCTAGCGGCTACACCTTC. Protein sequence: CASSLFSGQSSSGYTF.

This clonotype showed up just once. The rearrangement uses TRBV28 and TRBJ2-7; TRBD1 matches at 9 bases. Germline CDR1 reads MDHEN; CDR2 reads SYDVKM. The CDR3 contains 16 residues. Trimming cost V 1 base and J 3 bases; bases outside gene matches: 7. CDR3 sequence (DNA): TGTGCCAGCAGTTTATCCGGGACAGGGTCGGTCTACGAGCAGTACTTC. Translated: CASSLSGTGSVYEQYF.

V gene TRBV7-2 combines with J gene TRBJ2-2; D is tentatively TRBD1 or TRBD2 (5 bases each). Trimming removed 2 bases from V and 7 bases from J, with 14 bases in between. This CDR3 is 15 amino acids long. Germline CDR1 SGHTA, CDR2 FQGNSA. CDR3 in amino acids: CASSLNWGTGGELFF. CDR3 DNA: TGTGCCAGCAGCTTAAACTGGGGGACGGGCGGGGAGCTGTTTTTT.

This rearrangement joins TRBV20-1 to TRBJ2-4; weak D call: TRBD1 (6 bases). The last part of the DNA fits TRBJ2-7 better; the J call may be wrong. Looked up from germline, CDR1 is DFQATT and CDR2 is SNEGSKA (reference sequence). This CDR3 comprises 15 residues. The CDR3 is CSAHTQGTPSYEQYF. CDR3 nucleotides: TGCAGTGCGCATACCCAGGGGACGCCCTCCTACGAGCAGTACTTC.

The chain uses TRBV6-5 and TRBJ1-2, with D perhaps TRBD1 (6 bases). Germline values: CDR1 MNHEY, CDR2 SVGAGI. V lost 8 bases and J lost 3, with 10 bases in between. The CDR3 consists of 12 residues. CDR3 sequence (DNA): TGTGCCAGCGGGGACATCGACTATGGCTACACCTTC. Translation: CASGDIDYGYTF.

This clonotype came up a few times. The chain employs TRBV5-1 and TRBJ2-5, with D tentatively TRBD2 (6 bases). The CDR3 length is 16 residues. CDR1 is SGHRS and CDR2 is YFSETQ in the germline V gene. Trimming removed 0 bases from V and 1 base from J, with 13 bases in between. For the CDR3, the DNA is TGCGCCAGCAGCTTGGCCGGAGCGGGCCTCCAAGAGACCCAGTACTTC. It is translated as CASSLAGAGLQETQYF.

This clonotype was seen a few times. The rearrangement uses TRBV3-1 and TRBJ2-5; the match to TRBD2 covers 12 bases. The closer fit of TRBJ2-7 to the DNA end suggests the J call may be wrong. The CDR3 has 16 amino acids. Germline V gene sequence: CDR1 LGHDT, CDR2 YNNKEL (reference sequence). The DNA of the CDR3 is TGTGCCAGCAGCCAAGATCGGCCTAGCGGGAGGGCCGAGCAGTACTTC. This translates into CASSQDRPSGRAEQYF.

With respect to this clonotype: Germline and junction disagree at one end, which may indicate a read error. The chain links TRBV9 to TRBJ2-1, with TRBD2 as a possible D gene (6 bases). Germline V gives CDR1 SGDLS, CDR2 YYNGEE. The CDR3 runs to 17 residues. As DNA, the CDR3 is TGTGCCGGCAGCGTAGCGGACGCCGCCGTCCCCTACAATGAGCAGTTCTTC. It yields the protein CAGSVADAAVPYNEQFF. Full variable domain (rest looked up from reference TRBV9 and TRBJ2-1): DSGVTQTPKHLITATGQRVTLRCSPRSGDLSVYWYQQSLDQGLQFLIQYYNGEERAKGNILERFSAQQFPDLHSELNLSSLELGDSALYFCAGSVADAAVPYNEQFFGPGTRLTVL.

The chain links TRBV6-5 to TRBJ2-7; tentative D call: TRBD1 (5 bases). Germline lookup yields CDR1 MNHEY and CDR2 SVGAGI. Trimming removed 6 bases at V and 2 bases at J, with 17 bases between. The CDR3 contains 15 residues. In DNA form, the CDR3 reads TGTGCCAGCAGCCGAGGTAGGGGTTCAACCTACGAGCAGTACTTC. Translation: CASSRGRGSTYEQYF.

The chain joins TRBV25-1 to TRBJ2-7; D could derive from TRBD1 or TRBD2 (5 bases each). This CDR3 has 16 amino acids. CDR1 and CDR2 from the germline V gene are MGHDK and SYGVNS. V was pared by 5 bases and J by 3 bases, with 20 bases between. The CDR3 DNA follows: TGTGCCAGCAGTCGAATAGGGAGTGGGGGTCTCTACGAGCAGTACTTC. Amino acid sequence: CASSRIGSGGLYEQYF.

The genes are TRBV9 and TRBJ1-6; 9 nucleotides line up with TRBD1. CDR1 and CDR2 (germline): SGDLS, YYNGEE. CDR3 length equals 15 residues. Trimming at V came to 4 bases and at J to 8 bases, leaving 7 bases not matched to a gene. Here the CDR3 DNA reads TGTGCCAGCAGCCCCCGGACAGGGGTTGATTCACCCCTCCACTTT. Its protein is CASSPRTGVDSPLHF.

The V call is TRBV6-6, the J call TRBJ2-7, with 12 bases identical to TRBD2. J gave up 2 bases and V 2 bases, and 7 bases lay outside the gene matches. CDR1 is MNHNY, CDR2 SVGAGI, per germline (reference sequence). The CDR3 length is 17 residues. This CDR3 reads CASSYGTSGRSTYEQYF. The CDR3 coding sequence is TGTGCCAGCAGTTACGGCACTAGCGGGAGGTCCACCTACGAGCAGTACTTC.

This chain uses TRBV9 with TRBJ2-3; the D gene is possibly TRBD1 (6 bases). Trimming left V 0 bases short and J 1 base short, with 15 bases between. The CDR3 consists of 17 residues. CDR1 SGDLS and CDR2 YYNGEE come from the germline V gene. The DNA for the CDR3 is TGTGCCAGCAGCGTAGGCGAGGGGACAACCGGCACAGATACGCAGTATTTT. It yields the protein CASSVGEGTTGTDTQYF.

This clonotype was recorded a few times. In DNA form, the CDR3 reads TGTGCCAGCAGCCCCACCCCCTTCGACAATGAGCAGTTCTTC. This gives the protein CASSPTPFDNEQFF. This rearrangement joins TRBV7-3 to TRBJ2-1; no definite D call. Germline V gene data show CDR1 as SGHTA and CDR2 as FQGTGA. V lost 5 bases, J lost 5 bases, and 13 bases lay in between. This CDR3 region has 14 residues.

The rearrangement links TRBV28 to TRBJ2-7; 8 positions agree with TRBD2. Germline CDR1 is MDHEN and CDR2 is SYDVKM. The trim removed 3 bases at V and 2 bases at J, leaving 9 bases unmatched. The CDR3 is 16 amino acids. The CDR3 region has the DNA TGTGCCAGCAGTTTCCGGCTAGCGGGCGCACCCTACGAGCAGTACTTC. Its translation is CASSFRLAGAPYEQYF. The full variable domain, with the rest looked up from reference TRBV28 and TRBJ2-7, is DVKVTQSSRYLVKRTGEKVFLECVQDMDHENMFWYRQDPGLGLRLIYFSYDVKMKEKGDIPEGYSVSREKKERFSLILESASTNQTSMYLCASSFRLAGAPYEQYFGPGTRLTVT.

The rearrangement links TRBV2 to TRBJ2-3; TRBD2 agrees at 14 bases. Unmatched junction bases numbered 2, after V lost 8 bases and J lost 4 bases. Germline V gives CDR1 SNHLY, CDR2 FYNNEI. CDR3 length: 14 residues. CDR3 sequence (DNA): TGTGCCAGCGGGACTAGCGGGAGTGCAGATACGCAGTATTTT. Translating gives CASGTSGSADTQYF. Full variable domain (missing parts from reference TRBV2 and TRBJ2-3): EPEVTQTPSHQVTQMGQEVILRCVPISNHLYFYWYRQILGQKVEFLVSFYNNEISEKSEIFDDQFSVERPDGSNFTLKIRSTKLEDSAMYFCASGTSGSADTQYFGPGTRLTVL.